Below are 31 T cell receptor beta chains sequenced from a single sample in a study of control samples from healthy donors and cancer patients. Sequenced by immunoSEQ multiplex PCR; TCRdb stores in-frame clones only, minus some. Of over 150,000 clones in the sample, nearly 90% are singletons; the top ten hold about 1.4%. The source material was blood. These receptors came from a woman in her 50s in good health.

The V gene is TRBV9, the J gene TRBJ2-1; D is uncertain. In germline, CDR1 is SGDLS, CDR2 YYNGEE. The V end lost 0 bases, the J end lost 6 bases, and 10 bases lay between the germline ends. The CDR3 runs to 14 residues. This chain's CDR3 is CASSVVSIGNEQFF. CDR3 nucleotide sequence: TGTGCCAGCAGCGTAGTCTCTATCGGCAATGAGCAGTTCTTC.

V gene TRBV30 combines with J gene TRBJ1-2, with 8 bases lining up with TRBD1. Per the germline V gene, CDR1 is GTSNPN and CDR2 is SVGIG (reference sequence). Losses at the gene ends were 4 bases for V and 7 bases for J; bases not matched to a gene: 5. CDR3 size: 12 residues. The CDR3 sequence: CAWTQGAGGYTF. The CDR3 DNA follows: TGTGCCTGGACCCAGGGGGCCGGTGGCTACACCTTC.

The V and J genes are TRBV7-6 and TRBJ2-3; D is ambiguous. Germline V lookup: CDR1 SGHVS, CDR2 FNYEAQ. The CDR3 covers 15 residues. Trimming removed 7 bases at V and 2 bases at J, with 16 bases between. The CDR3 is CASKMSVSSTDTQYF. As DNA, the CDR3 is TGTGCCAGCAAGATGTCTGTAAGCTCCACAGATACGCAGTATTTT.

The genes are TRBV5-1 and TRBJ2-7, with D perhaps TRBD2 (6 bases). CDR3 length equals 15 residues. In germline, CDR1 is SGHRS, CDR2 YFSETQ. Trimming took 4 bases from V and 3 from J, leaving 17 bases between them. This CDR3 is CASSDRVGAGYEQYF. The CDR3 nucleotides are TGCGCCAGCAGCGACCGGGTGGGAGCGGGCTACGAGCAGTACTTC.

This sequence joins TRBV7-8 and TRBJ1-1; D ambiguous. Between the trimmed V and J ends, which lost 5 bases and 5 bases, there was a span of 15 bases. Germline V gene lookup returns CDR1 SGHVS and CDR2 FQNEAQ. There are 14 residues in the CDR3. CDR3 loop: CASSPSSLATEAFF. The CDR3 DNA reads TGTGCCAGCAGCCCCTCTAGTCTGGCAACTGAAGCTTTCTTT. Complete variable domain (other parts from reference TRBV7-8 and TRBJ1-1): GAGVSQSPRYKVAKRGQDVALRCDPISGHVSLFWYQQALGQGPEFLTYFQNEAQLDKSGLPSDRFFAERPEGSVSTLKIQRTQQEDSAVYLCASSPSSLATEAFFGQGTRLTVV.

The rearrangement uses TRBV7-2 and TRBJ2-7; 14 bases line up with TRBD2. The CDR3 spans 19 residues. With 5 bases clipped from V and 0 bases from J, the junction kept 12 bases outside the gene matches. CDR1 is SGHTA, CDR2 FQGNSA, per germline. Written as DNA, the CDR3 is TGTGCCAGCAGCGCCCGACTAGCGGGAGGGGTTTTGCGCTCCTACGAGCAGTACTTC. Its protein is CASSARLAGGVLRSYEQYF.

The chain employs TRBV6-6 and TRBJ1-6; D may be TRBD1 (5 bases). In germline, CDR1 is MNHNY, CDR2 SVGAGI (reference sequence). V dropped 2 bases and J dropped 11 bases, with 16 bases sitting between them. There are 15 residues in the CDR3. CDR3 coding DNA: TGTGCCAGCAGTTACGATATCGGGGACTGGGCACCCCTCCACTTT. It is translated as CASSYDIGDWAPLHF.

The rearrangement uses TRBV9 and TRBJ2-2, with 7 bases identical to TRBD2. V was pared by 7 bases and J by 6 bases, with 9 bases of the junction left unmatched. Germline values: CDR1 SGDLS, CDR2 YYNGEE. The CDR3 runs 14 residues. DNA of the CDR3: TGTGCCAGCCGGGAGGCTCGCGGCTCCGGGGAGCTGTTTTTT. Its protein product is CASREARGSGELFF.

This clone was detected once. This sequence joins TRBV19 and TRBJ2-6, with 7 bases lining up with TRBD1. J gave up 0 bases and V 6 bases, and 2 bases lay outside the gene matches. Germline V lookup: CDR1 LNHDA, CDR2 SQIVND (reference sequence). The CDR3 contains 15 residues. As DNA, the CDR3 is TGTGCCAGTAGCGACAGGGACTCTGGGGCCAACGTCCTGACTTTC. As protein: CASSDRDSGANVLTF.

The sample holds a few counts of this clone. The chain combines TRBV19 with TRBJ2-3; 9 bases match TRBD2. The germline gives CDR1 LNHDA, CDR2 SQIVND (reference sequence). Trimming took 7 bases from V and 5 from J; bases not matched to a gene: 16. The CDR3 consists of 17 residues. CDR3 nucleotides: TGTGCCAGTACCCCCCGAGGGGTAGCGGGGGCGCAAGATACGCAGTATTTT. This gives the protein CASTPRGVAGAQDTQYF.

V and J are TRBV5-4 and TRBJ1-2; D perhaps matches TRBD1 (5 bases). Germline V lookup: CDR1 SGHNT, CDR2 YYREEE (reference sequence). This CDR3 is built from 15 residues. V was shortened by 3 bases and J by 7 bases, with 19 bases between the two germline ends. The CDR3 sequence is CASSSQGAGGSGYTF. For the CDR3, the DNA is TGTGCCAGCAGCTCCCAGGGAGCGGGGGGATCTGGCTACACCTTC.

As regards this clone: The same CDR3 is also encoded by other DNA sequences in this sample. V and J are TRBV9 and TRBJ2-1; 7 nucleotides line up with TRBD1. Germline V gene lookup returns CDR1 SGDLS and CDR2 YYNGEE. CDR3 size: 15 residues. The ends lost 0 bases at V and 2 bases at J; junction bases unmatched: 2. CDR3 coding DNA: TGTGCCAGCAGCGTAGGACAGGGTACCTACAATGAGCAGTTCTTC. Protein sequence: CASSVGQGTYNEQFF.

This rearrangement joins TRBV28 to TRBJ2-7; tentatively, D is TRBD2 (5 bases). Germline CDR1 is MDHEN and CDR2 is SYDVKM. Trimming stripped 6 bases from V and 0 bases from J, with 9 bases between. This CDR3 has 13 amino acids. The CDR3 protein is CASSGGYSYEQYF. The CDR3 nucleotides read TGTGCCAGCAGCGGAGGTTACTCCTACGAGCAGTACTTC.

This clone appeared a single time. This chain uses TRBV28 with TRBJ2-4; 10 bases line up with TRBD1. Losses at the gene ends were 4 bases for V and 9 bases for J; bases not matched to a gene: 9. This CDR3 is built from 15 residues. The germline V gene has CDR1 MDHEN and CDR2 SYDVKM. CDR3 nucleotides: TGTGCCAGCAGTTCCGGGACAGGGGCTCAAAGCATTCAGTACTTC. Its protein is CASSSGTGAQSIQYF.

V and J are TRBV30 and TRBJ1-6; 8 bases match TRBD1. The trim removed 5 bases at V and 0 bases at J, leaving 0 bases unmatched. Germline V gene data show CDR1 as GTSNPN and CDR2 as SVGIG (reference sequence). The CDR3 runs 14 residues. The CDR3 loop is CAWDRGSYNSPLHF. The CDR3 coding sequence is TGTGCCTGGGACAGGGGCTCCTATAATTCACCCCTCCACTTT.

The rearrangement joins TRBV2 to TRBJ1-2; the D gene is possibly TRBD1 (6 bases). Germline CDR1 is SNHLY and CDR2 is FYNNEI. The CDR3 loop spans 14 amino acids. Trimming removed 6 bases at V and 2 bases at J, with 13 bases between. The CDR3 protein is CASRRTQGNYGYTF. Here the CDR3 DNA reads TGTGCCAGCAGGAGAACACAGGGAAACTATGGCTACACCTTC.

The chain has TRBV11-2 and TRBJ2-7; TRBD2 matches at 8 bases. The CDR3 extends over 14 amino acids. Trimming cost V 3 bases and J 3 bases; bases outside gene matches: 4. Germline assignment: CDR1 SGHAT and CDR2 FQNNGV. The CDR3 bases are TGTGCCAGCAGCTTTCGGGAGGGCATCTACGAGCAGTACTTC. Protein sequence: CASSFREGIYEQYF.

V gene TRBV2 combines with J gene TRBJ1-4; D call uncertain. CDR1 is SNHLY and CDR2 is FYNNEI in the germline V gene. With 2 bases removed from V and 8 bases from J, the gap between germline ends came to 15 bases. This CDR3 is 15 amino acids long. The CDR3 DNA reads TGTGCCAGCAGTGAAATTGGTTGGAGGAAAGAAAAACTGTTTTTT. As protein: CASSEIGWRKEKLFF.

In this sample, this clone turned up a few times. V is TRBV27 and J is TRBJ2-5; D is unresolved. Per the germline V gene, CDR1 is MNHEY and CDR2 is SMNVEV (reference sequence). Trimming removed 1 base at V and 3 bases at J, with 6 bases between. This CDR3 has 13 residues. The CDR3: CASSLLGEETQYF. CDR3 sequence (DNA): TGTGCCAGCAGTTTATTGGGCGAAGAGACCCAGTACTTC.

The CDR3 loop reads CASSRSTSDYEQYF. For the CDR3, the DNA is TGTGCCAGCAGCCGCTCGACGTCCGACTACGAGCAGTACTTC. This chain connects TRBV6-5 to TRBJ2-7; no definite D call. Between the trimmed V and J ends, which lost 6 bases and 3 bases, there was a span of 15 bases. The germline V gene encodes CDR1 MNHEY and CDR2 SVGAGI. This CDR3 has 14 amino acids.

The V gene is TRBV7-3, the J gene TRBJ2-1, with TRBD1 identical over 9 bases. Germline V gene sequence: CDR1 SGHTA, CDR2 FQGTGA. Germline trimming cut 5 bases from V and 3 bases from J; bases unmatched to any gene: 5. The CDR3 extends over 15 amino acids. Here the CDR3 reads CASSVQGANYNEQFF. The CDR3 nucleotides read TGTGCCAGCAGCGTACAGGGGGCGAACTACAATGAGCAGTTCTTC.

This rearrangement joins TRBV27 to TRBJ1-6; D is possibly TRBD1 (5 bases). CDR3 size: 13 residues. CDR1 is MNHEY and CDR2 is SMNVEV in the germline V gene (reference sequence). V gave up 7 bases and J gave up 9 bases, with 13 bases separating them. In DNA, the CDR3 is TGTGCCAGCACCCCGACGGGGGGTTCACCCCTCCACTTT. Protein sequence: CASTPTGGSPLHF.

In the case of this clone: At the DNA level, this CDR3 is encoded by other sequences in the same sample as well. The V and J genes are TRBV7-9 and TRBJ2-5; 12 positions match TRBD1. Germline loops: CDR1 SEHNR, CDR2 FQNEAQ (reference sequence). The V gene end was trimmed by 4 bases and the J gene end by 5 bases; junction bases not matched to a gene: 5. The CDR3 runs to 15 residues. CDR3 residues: CASSWGTGGLETQYF. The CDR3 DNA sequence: TGTGCCAGCAGCTGGGGGACAGGGGGCCTGGAGACCCAGTACTTC.

CDR3 in DNA: TGCGCCAGCAGCGCGGGACATAGGGATAACTATGGCTACACCTTC. Its translation is CASSAGHRDNYGYTF. V usage is TRBV5-1 and J usage is TRBJ1-2; the D gene is possibly TRBD1 (6 bases). The CDR3 runs 15 residues. Germline assignment: CDR1 SGHRS and CDR2 YFSETQ. The V end was cut by 4 bases, the J end by 1 base, with 14 bases between.

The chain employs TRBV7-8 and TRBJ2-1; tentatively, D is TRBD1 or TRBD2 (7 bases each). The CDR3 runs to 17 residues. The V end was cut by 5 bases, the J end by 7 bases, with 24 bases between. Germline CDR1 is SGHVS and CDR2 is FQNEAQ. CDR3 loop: CASSTRPSGATGNEQFF. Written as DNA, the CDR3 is TGTGCCAGCAGCACCCGGCCTAGCGGAGCGACAGGGAATGAGCAGTTCTTC.

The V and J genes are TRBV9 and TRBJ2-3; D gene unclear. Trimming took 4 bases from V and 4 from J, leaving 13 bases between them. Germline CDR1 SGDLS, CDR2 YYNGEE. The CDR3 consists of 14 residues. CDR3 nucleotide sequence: TGTGCCAGCAGCTTGTCCCCCGATCCAGATACGCAGTATTTT. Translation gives CASSLSPDPDTQYF.

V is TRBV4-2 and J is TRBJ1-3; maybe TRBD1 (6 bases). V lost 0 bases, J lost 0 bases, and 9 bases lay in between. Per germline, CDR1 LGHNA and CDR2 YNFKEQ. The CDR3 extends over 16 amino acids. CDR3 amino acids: CASSQDWGASGNTIYF. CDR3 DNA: TGTGCCAGCAGCCAAGATTGGGGGGCCTCTGGAAACACCATATATTTT.

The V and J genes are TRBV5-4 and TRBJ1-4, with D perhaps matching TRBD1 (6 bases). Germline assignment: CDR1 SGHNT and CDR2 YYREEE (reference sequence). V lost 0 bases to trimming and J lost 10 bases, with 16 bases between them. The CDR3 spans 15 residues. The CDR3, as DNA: TGTGCCAGCAGCTTGGCGGCAGGGGCTGCGGGAAAACTGTTTTTT. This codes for CASSLAAGAAGKLFF.

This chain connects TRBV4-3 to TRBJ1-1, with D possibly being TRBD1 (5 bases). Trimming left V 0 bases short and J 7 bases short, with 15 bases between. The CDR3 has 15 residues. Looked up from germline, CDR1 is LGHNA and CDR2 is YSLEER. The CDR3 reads CASSQDAAGIIEAFF. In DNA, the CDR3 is TGCGCCAGCAGCCAAGATGCGGCAGGGATTATTGAAGCTTTCTTT.

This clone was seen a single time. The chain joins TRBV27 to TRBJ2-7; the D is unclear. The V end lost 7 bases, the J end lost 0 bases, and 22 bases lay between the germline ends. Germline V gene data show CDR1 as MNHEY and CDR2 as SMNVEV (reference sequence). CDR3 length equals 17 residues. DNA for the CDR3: TGTGCCAGCACCCTCCCCGGGCCAACTAAATACTCCTACGAGCAGTACTTC. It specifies CASTLPGPTKYSYEQYF.

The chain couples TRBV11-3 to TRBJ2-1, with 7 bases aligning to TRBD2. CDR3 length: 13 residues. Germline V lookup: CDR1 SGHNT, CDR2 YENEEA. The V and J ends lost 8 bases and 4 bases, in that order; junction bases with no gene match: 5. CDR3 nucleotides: TGTGCCAGCTCCAGCGGGATATACAATGAGCAGTTCTTC. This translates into CASSSGIYNEQFF.